Listed below are T cell receptor beta chains from one sample, sequenced in a study of post-analysis software for immune sequencing data. In TCRdb, the PCR reads were re-called with MiXCR into one record per CDR3 protein. The profile shows 350,000 to 450,000 distinct CDR3 sequences, approximately 37% of them singletons. Sequenced: blood. The receptors were gathered from a girl aged 2 to 10 with multiple sclerosis. Each CDR3 is given without its conserved first and last residue. Each record gives: V gene, CDR3 protein.

TRBV9,ASSVVEFRPPLGLPTREY
TRBV7-3,ASSLMAGPAF
TRBV5-6,ASSSVGQATEAF
TRBV29-1,SVVTNYGYT
TRBV6-2/TRBV6-3,ASSQGYPQY
TRBV18,ASSPSGNTEAF
TRBV3-1,ASSQDKHRTGELF
TRBV7-3,ASSITTGLEAF
TRBV7-8,ASSLDLAGDNEQF
TRBV7-9,ASSLSGPQGYGHT
TRBV28,ASRVTGNQPQH
TRBV5-1,ASSAVGQGADEVSELSYYGYT
TRBV24-1,ATSDWGRDYYTDTQY
TRBV5-1,ASSLALAGSYEQY
TRBV9,ASSGTNGLGEQY
TRBV20-1,SAQYDSGGLNEQF
TRBV7-3,ASSLAGGPPGELF
TRBV28,ASSSVLDTQY
TRBV20-1,SARDPAGGSYEQY
TRBV29-1,SVEAGGYEQY
TRBV7-3,ASSTVATNEKLF
TRBV7-6,ASSLGWAGTDYEQY
TRBV4-3,ASSQDQIETQY
TRBV4-2,ASSQVGQDIYNEQF
TRBV29-1,SVWSRGRWQETQY
TRBV9,ASSGERVGYT
TRBV5-1,ASVAGLAGGQETQY
TRBV2,ASSELAGGLDTQY
TRBV29-1,SVAIRQANEKLF
TRBV6-2/TRBV6-3,ASSDGTSALYEQY
TRBV28,ASSTRQGASGELF
TRBV20-1,SARDGNKIGNEQF
TRBV5-1,ASRGSGGATDTQY
TRBV20-1,SAHTSSGGAGDTQY
TRBV30,AWTYRQGGGYT
TRBV7-2,ASSFGTRNQGDIQY
TRBV3-1,ASSQDVTGIHEQY
TRBV4-2,ASSQKQWGNTEAF
TRBV12-3/TRBV12-4,ASRGFGGPDYNEQF
TRBV5-6,ASSPSSRGAYEQY
TRBV4-1,ASSQTRDRGREQY
TRBV7-9,ASSLGVEEQF
TRBV20-1,SARQGTYGYT
TRBV29-1,SVRVGVYEQY
TRBV5-1,ASSLSRETDTQY
TRBV6-5,ASSVDTWNTEAF
TRBV18,ASSPRLGGHQETQY
TRBV20-1,SARAAGLEKLF